This T cell receptor (beta chain) was sequenced in a study of human T cells and chemical hapten exposure. Study as a whole: Upper inner arm skin measuring 2 cm by 2 cm received 2% DPC for sensitization. Study results and caveats: Sensitization with DPC brought no change to TCRs above 1 in 1000 in frequency.

The study's library attached unique molecular identifiers to single cDNA molecules. TCRdb used MiXCR to reprocess the RACE reads, holding one entry per CDR3 protein. The sample lists more than 250,000 distinct CDR3 sequences; more than 6.5% were seen once. V gave up 5 bases and J gave up 2 bases, with 9 bases separating them. There are 14 residues in the CDR3. Indicated time point: pre-sensitization, week 0. Treatment here: therapeutic diphenylcyclopropenone sensitization with weekly scalp DPC. As concerns this clonotype: The antigen is not known.

This rearrangement joins TRBV12-3 or TRBV12-4 to TRBJ1-4; a weak D match, TRBD1 (5 bases). The specimen was whole blood, collected in connection with sensitization to the hapten diphenylcyclopropenone (DPC). This sequence originates from a woman aged 40 to 50 with alopecia areata. Some clones in this sample may be carry-over from other donors' samples. The CDR3 loop is CASSPGSTNEKLFF. In DNA, the CDR3 is TGTGCCAGCAGTCCAGGGAGCACTAATGAAAAACTGTTTTTT.